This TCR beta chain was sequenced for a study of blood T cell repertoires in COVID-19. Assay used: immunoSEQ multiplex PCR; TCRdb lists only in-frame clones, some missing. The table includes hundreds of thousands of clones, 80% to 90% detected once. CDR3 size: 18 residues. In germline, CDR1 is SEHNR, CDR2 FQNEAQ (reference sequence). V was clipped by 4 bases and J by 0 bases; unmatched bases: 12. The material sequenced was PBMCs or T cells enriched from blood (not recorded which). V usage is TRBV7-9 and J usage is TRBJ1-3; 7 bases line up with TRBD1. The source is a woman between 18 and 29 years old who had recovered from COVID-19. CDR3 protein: CASSSLGGQRDSGNTIYF. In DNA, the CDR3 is TGTGCCAGCAGCTCCCTTGGGGGACAGCGAGACTCTGGAAACACCATATATTTT. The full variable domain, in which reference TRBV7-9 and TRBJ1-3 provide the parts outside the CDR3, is DTGVSQNPRHKITKRGQNVTFRCDPISEHNRLYWYRQTLGQGPEFLTYFQNEAQLEKSRLLSDRFSAERPKGSFSTLEIQRTEQGDSAMYLCASSSLGGQRDSGNTIYFGEGSWLTVV.